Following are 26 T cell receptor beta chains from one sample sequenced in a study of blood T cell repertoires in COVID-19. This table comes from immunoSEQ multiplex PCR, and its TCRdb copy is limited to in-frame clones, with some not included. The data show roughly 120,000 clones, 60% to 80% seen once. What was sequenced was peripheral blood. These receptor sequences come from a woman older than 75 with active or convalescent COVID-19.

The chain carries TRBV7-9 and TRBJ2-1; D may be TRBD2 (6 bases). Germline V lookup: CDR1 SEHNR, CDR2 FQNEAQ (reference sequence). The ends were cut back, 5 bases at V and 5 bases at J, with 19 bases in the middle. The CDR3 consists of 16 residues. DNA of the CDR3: TGTGCCAGCAGCCGAATCCGGGACTCGAAAAACAATGAGCAGTTCTTC. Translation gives CASSRIRDSKNNEQFF.

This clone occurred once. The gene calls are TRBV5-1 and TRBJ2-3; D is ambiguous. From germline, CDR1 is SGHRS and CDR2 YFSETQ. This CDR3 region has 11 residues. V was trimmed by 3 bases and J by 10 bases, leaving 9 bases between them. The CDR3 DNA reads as TGCGCCAGCAGCTCCGGCGGAGCGCAGTATTTT. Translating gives CASSSGGAQYF.

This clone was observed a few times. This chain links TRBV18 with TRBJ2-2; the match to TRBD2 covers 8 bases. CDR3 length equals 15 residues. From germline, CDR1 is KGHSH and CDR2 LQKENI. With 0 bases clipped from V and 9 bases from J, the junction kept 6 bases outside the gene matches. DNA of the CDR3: TGTGCCAGCTCACCACCAGGGACTAGGGATCGGGAGCTGTTTTTT. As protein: CASSPPGTRDRELFF.

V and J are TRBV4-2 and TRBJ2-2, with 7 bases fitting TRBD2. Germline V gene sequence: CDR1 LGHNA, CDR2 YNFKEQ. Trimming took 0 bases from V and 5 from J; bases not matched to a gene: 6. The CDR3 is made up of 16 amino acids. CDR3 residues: CASSQDSVGGTGELFF. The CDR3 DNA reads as TGTGCCAGCAGCCAAGATTCCGTGGGAGGGACCGGGGAGCTGTTTTTT.

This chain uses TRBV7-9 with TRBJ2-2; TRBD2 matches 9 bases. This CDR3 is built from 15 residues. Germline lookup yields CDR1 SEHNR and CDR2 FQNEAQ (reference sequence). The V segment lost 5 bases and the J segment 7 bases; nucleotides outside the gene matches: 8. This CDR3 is CASSGQGLAGGELFF. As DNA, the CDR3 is TGTGCCAGCAGCGGTCAGGGACTAGCTGGCGGGGAGCTGTTTTTT. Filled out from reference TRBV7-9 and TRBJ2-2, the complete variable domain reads DTGVSQNPRHKITKRGQNVTFRCDPISEHNRLYWYRQTLGQGPEFLTYFQNEAQLEKSRLLSDRFSAERPKGSFSTLEIQRTEQGDSAMYLCASSGQGLAGGELFFGEGSRLTVL.

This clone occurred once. The CDR3 coding sequence is TGTGCCAGCAGCATAAGCGGGACCGACTACGAGCAGTACTTC. Its translation: CASSISGTDYEQYF. The chain is built from TRBV7-9 and TRBJ2-7; 7 nucleotides line up with TRBD2. Per germline, CDR1 SEHNR and CDR2 FQNEAQ (reference sequence). The V gene end was trimmed by 5 bases and the J gene end by 3 bases; junction bases not matched to a gene: 7. This CDR3 has 14 amino acids.

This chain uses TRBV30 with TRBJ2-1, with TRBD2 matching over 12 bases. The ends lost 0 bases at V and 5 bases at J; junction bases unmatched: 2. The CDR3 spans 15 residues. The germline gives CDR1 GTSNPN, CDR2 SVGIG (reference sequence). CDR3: CAWSVGLAGHNEQFF. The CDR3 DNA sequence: TGTGCCTGGAGTGTTGGACTAGCGGGACACAATGAGCAGTTCTTC.

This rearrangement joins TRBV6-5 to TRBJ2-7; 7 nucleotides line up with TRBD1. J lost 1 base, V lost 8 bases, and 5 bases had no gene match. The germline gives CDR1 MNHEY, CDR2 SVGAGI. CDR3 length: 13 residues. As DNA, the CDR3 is TGTGCCAGCGTACCGGGACAGTCCTACGAGCAGTACTTC. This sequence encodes CASVPGQSYEQYF.

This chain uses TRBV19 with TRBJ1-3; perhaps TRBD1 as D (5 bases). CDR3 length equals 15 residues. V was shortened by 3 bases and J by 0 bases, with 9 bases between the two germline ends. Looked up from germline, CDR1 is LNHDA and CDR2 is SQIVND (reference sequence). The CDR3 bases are TGTGCCAGTAGTATCCGACAGCTCTCTGGAAACACCATATATTTT. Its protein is CASSIRQLSGNTIYF.

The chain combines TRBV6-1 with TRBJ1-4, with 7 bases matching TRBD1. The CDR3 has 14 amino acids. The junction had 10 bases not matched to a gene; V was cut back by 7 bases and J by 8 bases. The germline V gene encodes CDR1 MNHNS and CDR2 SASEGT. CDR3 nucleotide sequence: TGTGCCAGCACCGAGACAGGGCCTGGGGAAAAACTGTTTTTT. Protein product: CASTETGPGEKLFF.

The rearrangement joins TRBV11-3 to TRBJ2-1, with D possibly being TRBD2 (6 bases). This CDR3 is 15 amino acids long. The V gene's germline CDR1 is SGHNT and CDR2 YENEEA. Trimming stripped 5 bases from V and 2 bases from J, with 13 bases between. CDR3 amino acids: CASSPGTYPYNEQFF. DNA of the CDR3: TGTGCCAGCAGCCCCGGGACTTATCCCTACAATGAGCAGTTCTTC.

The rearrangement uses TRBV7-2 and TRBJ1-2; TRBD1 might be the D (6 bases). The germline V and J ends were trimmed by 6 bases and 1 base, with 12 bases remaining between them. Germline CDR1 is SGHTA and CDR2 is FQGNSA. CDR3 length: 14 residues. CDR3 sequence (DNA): TGTGCCAGCAGTCATCTAGGGGGTAACTATGGCTACACCTTC. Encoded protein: CASSHLGGNYGYTF.

CDR3: CASSPGTSGNTDTQYF. The CDR3 nucleotides are TGTGCCAGCAGTCCAGGGACTAGCGGGAACACAGATACGCAGTATTTT. The rearrangement joins TRBV2 to TRBJ2-3, with 13 bases aligning to TRBD2. Germline CDR1 and CDR2: SNHLY and FYNNEI. The CDR3 consists of 16 residues. The V and J ends lost 5 bases and 2 bases, in that order; junction bases with no gene match: 4.

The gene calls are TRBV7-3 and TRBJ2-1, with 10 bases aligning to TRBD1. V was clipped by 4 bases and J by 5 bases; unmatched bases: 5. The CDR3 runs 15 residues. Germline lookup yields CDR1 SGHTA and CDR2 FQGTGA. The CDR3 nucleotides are TGTGCCAGCAGCTCGACAGGGGGCGCGCACAATGAGCAGTTCTTC. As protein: CASSSTGGAHNEQFF. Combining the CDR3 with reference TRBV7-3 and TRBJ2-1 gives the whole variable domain GAGVSQTPSNKVTEKGKYVELRCDPISGHTALYWYRQSLGQGPEFLIYFQGTGAADDSGLPNDRFFAVRPEGSVSTLKIQRTERGDSAVYLCASSSTGGAHNEQFFGPGTRLTVL.

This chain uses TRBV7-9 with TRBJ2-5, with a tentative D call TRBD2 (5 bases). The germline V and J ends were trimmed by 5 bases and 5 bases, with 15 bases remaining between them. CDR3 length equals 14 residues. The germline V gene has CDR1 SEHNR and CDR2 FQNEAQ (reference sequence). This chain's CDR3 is CASSEPYKRETQYF. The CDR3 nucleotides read TGTGCCAGCAGCGAACCATACAAGCGGGAGACCCAGTACTTC.

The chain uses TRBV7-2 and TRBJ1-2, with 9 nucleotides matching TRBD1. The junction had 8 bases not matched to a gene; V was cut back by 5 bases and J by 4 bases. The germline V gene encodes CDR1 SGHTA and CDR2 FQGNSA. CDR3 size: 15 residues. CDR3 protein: CASSPSTGGGYGYTF. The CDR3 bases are TGTGCCAGCAGCCCCTCGACAGGGGGTGGCTATGGCTACACCTTC. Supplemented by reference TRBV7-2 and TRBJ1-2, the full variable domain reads GAGVSQSPSNKVTEKGKDVELRCDPISGHTALYWYRQSLGQGLEFLIYFQGNSAPDKSGLPSDRFSAERTGGSVSTLTIQRTQQEDSAVYLCASSPSTGGGYGYTFGSGTRLTVV.

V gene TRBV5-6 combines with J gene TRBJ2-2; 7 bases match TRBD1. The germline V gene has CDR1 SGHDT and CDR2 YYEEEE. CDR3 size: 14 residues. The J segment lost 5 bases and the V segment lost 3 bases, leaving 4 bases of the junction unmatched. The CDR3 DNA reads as TGTGCCAGCAGCTCAGGGGGATGGACCGGGGAGCTGTTTTTT. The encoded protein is CASSSGGWTGELFF.

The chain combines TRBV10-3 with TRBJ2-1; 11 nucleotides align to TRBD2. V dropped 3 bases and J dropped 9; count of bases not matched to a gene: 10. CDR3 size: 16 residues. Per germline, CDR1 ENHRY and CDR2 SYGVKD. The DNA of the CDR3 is TGTGCCATCAGTGACCCGGCTACTAGCGGGAGTATTGAGCAGTTCTTC. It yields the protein CAISDPATSGSIEQFF.

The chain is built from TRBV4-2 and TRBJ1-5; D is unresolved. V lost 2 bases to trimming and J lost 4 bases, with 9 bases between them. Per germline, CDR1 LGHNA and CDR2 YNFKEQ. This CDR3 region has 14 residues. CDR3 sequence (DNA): TGTGCCAGCAGCCAAAGCGGCGGGAATCAGCCCCAGCATTTT. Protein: CASSQSGGNQPQHF.

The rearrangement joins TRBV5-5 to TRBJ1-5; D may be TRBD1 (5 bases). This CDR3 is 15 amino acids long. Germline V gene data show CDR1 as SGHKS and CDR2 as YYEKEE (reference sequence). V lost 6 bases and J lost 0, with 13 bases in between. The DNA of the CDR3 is TGTGCCAGCACCCCCGGGGGAGGTAGCAATCAGCCCCAGCATTTT. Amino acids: CASTPGGGSNQPQHF.

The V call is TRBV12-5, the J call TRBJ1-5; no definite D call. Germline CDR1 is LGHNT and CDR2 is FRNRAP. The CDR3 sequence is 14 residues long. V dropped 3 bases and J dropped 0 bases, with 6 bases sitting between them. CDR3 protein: CASGFSTSNQPQHF. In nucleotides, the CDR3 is TGTGCTAGTGGTTTTAGTACTAGCAATCAGCCCCAGCATTTT.

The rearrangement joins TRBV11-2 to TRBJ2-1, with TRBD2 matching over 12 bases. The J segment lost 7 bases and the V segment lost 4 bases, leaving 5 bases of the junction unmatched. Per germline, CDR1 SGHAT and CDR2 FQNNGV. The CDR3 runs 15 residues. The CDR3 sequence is CASSWTSGIGNEQFF. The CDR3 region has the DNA TGTGCCAGCAGCTGGACTAGCGGGATCGGGAATGAGCAGTTCTTC.

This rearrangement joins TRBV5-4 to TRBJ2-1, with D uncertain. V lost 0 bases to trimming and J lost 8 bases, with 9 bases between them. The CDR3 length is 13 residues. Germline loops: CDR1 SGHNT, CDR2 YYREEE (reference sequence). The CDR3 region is CASSLGSFYEQFF. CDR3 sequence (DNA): TGTGCCAGCAGCTTGGGTAGCTTTTATGAGCAGTTCTTC.

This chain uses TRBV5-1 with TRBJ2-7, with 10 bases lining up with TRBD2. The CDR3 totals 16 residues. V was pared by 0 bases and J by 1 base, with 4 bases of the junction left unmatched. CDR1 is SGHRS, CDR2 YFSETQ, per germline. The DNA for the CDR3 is TGCGCCAGCAGCTTGGGGACTAGCGGCCTTTCCTACGAGCAGTACTTC. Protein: CASSLGTSGLSYEQYF.

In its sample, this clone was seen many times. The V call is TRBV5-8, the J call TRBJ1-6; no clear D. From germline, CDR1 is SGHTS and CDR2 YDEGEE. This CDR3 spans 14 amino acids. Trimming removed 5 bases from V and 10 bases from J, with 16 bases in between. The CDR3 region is CASRAREGRSPLHF. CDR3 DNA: TGTGCCAGCAGGGCTCGCGAGGGCAGGTCACCCCTCCACTTT.

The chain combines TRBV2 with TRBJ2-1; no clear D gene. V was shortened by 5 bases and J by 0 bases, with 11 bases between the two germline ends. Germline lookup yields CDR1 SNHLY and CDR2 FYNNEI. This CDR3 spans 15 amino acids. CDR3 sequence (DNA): TGTGCCAGCAGTAAACTATCTTTCTCCTACAATGAGCAGTTCTTC. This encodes CASSKLSFSYNEQFF. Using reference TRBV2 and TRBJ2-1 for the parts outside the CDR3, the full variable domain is EPEVTQTPSHQVTQMGQEVILRCVPISNHLYFYWYRQILGQKVEFLVSFYNNEISEKSEIFDDQFSVERPDGSNFTLKIRSTKLEDSAMYFCASSKLSFSYNEQFFGPGTRLTVL.